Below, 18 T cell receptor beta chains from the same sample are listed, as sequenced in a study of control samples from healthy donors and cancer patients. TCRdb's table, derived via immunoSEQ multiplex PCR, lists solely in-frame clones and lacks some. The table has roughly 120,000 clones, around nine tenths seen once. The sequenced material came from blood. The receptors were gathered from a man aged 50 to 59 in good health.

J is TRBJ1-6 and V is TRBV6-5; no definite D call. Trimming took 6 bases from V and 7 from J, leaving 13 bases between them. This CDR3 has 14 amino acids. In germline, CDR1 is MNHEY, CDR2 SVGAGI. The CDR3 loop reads CASRKQMRNSPLHF. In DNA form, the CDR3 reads TGTGCCAGCAGGAAACAGATGCGAAATTCACCCCTCCACTTT.

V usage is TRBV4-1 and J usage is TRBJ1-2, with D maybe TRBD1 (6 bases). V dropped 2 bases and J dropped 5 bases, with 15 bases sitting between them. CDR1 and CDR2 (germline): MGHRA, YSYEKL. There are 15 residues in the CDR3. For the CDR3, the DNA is TGCGCCAGCAGCCAACCAGAGACAGGACATTATGGCTACACCTTC. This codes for CASSQPETGHYGYTF.

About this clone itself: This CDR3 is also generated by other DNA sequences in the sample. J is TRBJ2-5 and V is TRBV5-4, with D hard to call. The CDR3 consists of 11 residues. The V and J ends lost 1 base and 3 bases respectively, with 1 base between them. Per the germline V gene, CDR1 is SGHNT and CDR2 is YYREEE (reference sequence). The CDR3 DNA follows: TGTGCCAGCAGCTTGAAAGAGACCCAGTACTTC. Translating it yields CASSLKETQYF.

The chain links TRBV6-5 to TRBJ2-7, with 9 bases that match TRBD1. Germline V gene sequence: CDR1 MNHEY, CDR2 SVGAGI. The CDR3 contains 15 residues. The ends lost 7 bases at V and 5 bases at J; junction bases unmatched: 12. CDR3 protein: CASNTPGQGLDEQYF. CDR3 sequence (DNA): TGTGCCAGCAATACCCCGGGACAGGGTCTCGACGAGCAGTACTTC.

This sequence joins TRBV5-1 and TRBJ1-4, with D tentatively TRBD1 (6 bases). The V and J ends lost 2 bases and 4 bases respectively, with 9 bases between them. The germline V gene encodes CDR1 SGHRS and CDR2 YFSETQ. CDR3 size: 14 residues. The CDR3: CASSFGQSNEKLFF. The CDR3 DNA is TGCGCCAGCAGCTTTGGACAGAGTAATGAAAAACTGTTTTTT.

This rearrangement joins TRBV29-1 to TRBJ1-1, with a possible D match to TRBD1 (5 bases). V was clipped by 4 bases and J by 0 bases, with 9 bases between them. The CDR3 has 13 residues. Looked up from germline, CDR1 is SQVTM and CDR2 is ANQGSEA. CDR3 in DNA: TGCAGCGTTGCCGTGGACATGAACACTGAAGCTTTCTTT. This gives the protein CSVAVDMNTEAFF.

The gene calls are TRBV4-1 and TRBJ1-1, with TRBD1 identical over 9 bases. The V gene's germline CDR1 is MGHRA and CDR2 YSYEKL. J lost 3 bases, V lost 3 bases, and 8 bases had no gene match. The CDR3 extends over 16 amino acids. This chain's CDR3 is CASSHSPGQGDTEAFF. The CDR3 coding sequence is TGCGCCAGCAGCCATTCCCCGGGACAGGGCGACACTGAAGCTTTCTTT.

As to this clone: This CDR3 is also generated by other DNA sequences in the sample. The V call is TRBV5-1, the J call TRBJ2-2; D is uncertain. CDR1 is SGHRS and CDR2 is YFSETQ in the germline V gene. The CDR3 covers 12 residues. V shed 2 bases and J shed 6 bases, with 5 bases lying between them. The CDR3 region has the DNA TGCGCCAGCAGCTTCTCGGCCGGGGAGCTGTTTTTT. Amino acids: CASSFSAGELFF.

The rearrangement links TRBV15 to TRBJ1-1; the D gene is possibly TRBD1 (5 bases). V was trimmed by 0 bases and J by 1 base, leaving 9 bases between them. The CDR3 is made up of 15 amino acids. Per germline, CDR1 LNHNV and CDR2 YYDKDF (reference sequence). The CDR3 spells CATSRDRASNTEAFF. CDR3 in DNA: TGTGCCACCAGCAGAGACAGGGCCTCGAACACTGAAGCTTTCTTT.

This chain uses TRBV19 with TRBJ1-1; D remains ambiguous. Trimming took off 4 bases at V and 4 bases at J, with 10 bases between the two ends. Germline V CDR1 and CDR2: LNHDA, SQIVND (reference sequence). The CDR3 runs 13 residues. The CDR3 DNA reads TGTGCCAGTAGTAACCCAGGCCCCACTGAAGCTTTCTTT. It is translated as CASSNPGPTEAFF.

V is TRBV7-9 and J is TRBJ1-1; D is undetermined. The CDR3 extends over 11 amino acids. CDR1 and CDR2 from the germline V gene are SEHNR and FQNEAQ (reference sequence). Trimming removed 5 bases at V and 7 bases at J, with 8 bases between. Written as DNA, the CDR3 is TGTGCCAGCAGCCTTTACGGTGAAGCTTTCTTT. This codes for CASSLYGEAFF.

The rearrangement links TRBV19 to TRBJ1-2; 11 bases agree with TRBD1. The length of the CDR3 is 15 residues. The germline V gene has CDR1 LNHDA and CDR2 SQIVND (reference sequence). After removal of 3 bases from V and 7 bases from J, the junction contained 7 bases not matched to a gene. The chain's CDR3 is CASSIGGQGAGGYTF. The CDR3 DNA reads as TGTGCCAGTAGTATTGGAGGACAGGGGGCCGGTGGCTACACCTTC.

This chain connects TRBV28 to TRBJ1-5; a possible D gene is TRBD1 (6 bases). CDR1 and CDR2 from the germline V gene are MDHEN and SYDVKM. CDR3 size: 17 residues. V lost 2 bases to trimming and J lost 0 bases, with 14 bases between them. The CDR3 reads CASSLPLDSYSNQPQHF. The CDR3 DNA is TGTGCCAGCAGTTTACCCCTGGACAGCTATAGCAATCAGCCCCAGCATTTT. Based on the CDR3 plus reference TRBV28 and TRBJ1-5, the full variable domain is DVKVTQSSRYLVKRTGEKVFLECVQDMDHENMFWYRQDPGLGLRLIYFSYDVKMKEKGDIPEGYSVSREKKERFSLILESASTNQTSMYLCASSLPLDSYSNQPQHFGDGTRLSIL.

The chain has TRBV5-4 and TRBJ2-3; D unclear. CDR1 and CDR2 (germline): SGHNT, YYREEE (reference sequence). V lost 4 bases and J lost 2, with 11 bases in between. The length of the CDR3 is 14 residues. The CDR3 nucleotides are TGTGCCAGCAGCGAGAGCCGACACACAGATACGCAGTATTTT. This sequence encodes CASSESRHTDTQYF.

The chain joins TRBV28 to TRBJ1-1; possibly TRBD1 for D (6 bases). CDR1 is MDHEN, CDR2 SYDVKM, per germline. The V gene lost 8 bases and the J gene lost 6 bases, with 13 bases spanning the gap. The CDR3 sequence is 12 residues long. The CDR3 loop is CASLKGGSEAFF. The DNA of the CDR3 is TGTGCCAGCCTTAAGGGGGGGTCTGAAGCTTTCTTT.

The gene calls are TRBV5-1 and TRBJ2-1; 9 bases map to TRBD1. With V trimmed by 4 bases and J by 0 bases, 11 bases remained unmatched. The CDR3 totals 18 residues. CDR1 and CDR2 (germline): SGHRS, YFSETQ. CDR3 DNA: TGCGCCAGCAGCACCCTCACAGGGGGCCCTAGCTCCTACAATGAGCAGTTCTTC. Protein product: CASSTLTGGPSSYNEQFF.

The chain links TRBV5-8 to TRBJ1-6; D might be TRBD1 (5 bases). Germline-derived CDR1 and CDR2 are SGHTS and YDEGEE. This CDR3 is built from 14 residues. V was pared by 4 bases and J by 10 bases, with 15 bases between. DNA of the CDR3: TGTGCCAGCAGCGCACGGCGGGGGATCTCACCCCTCCACTTT. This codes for CASSARRGISPLHF. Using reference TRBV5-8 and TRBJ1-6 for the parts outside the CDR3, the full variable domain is EAGVTQSPTHLIKTRGQQATLRCSPISGHTSVYWYQQALGLGLQFLLWYDEGEERNRGNFPPRFSGRQFPNYSSELNVNALELEDSALYLCASSARRGISPLHFGNGTRLTVT.

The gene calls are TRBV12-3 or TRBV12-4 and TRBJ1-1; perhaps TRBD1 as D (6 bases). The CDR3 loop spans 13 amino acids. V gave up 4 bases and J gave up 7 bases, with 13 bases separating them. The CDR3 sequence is CASSSRTDLEAFF. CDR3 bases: TGTGCCAGCAGTTCCCGGACAGACCTTGAAGCTTTCTTT.